This entry lists 20 T cell receptor beta chains sequenced from one sample in a study of T cell repertoires in cytomegalovirus infection. TCRdb reprocessed the reads via MiXCR and lists one record per CDR3 protein. The sample contains 650,000 to 900,000 distinct CDR3 sequences, 32% of which appear only once. These receptors are not linked to any known antigen. Sequenced here: cultured CD8+ T cells from PBMCs, sampled from culture after CMV antigen stimulation. These receptor sequences come from a human donor in good health (CMV status not recorded). Some clones in this sample may be carry-over from other donors' samples.

The chain recombines TRBV5-4 with TRBJ2-5; 7 positions agree with TRBD2. The germline gives CDR1 SGHNT, CDR2 YYREEE (reference sequence). The V segment lost 2 bases and the J segment 7 bases; nucleotides outside the gene matches: 2. The CDR3 spans 12 residues. CDR3 nucleotides: TGTGCCAGCAGCTTTGGCGGGGGGACCCAGTACTTC. It translates to CASSFGGGTQYF.

The sample holds a few counts of this clonotype. The chain is built from TRBV6-5 and TRBJ1-5, with 8 bases lining up with TRBD1. CDR1 is MNHEY and CDR2 is SVGAGI in the germline V gene. The CDR3 is 14 amino acids. V shed 6 bases and J 6 bases; nucleotides not matched to a gene: 7. The CDR3 sequence is CASSPQGQVQPQHF. In nucleotides, the CDR3 is TGTGCCAGCAGCCCCCAGGGACAGGTTCAGCCCCAGCATTTT.

This clonotype was seen a handful of times. This sequence joins TRBV6-8 and TRBJ1-4; D might be TRBD1 (6 bases). Germline lookup yields CDR1 MNHGY and CDR2 SAAAGT. V lost 3 bases to trimming and J lost 7 bases, with 12 bases between them. This CDR3 region has 14 residues. CDR3 nucleotides: TGTGCCAGCAGTTATTCTGGGGGCCGTGAAAAACTGTTTTTT. Protein product: CASSYSGGREKLFF.

This clonotype was seen a handful of times. The chain is built from TRBV7-9 and TRBJ1-3, with D unclear. Germline assignment: CDR1 SEHNR and CDR2 FQNEAQ (reference sequence). CDR3 length: 17 residues. V lost 3 bases, J lost 2 bases, and 17 bases lay in between. The CDR3 loop reads CASSFGVAAEAGNTIYF. CDR3 coding DNA: TGTGCCAGCAGCTTCGGAGTGGCTGCGGAGGCTGGAAACACCATATATTTT. Full variable domain (remainder filled in from reference TRBV7-9 and TRBJ1-3): DTGVSQNPRHKITKRGQNVTFRCDPISEHNRLYWYRQTLGQGPEFLTYFQNEAQLEKSRLLSDRFSAERPKGSFSTLEIQRTEQGDSAMYLCASSFGVAAEAGNTIYFGEGSWLTVV.

The V gene is TRBV3-1, the J gene TRBJ1-5; D is possibly TRBD1 (6 bases). Germline CDR1 LGHDT, CDR2 YNNKEL (reference sequence). This CDR3 contains 15 residues. V lost 0 bases, J lost 3 bases, and 9 bases lay in between. The DNA for the CDR3 is TGTGCCAGCAGCCAAGAACACAGGGCCAATCAGCCCCAGCATTTT. This encodes CASSQEHRANQPQHF.

This clonotype was seen ten or more times. The chain uses TRBV7-2 and TRBJ2-3; a weak D match, TRBD1 (6 bases). Germline V gene lookup returns CDR1 SGHTA and CDR2 FQGNSA. The CDR3 extends over 14 amino acids. Deletions cut 5 bases from V and 4 bases from J, with 13 bases between. CDR3 sequence: CASSHYRVADTQYF. CDR3 bases: TGTGCCAGCAGCCACTACAGGGTAGCAGATACGCAGTATTTT.

The chain links TRBV27 to TRBJ2-1; 9 bases agree with TRBD2. Trimming removed 7 bases from V and 1 base from J; junction bases left unmatched: 8. The CDR3 sequence is 16 residues long. Looked up from germline, CDR1 is MNHEY and CDR2 is SMNVEV (reference sequence). The CDR3 nucleotides read TGTGCCAGCAAAAGTGGCGGGGGGGTTTCCTACAATGAGCAGTTCTTC. Protein sequence: CASKSGGGVSYNEQFF.

This clonotype has at least ten counts. The CDR3 is CASSRAGAYTGELFF. The CDR3 DNA reads as TGTGCCAGCAGCAGGGCGGGGGCTTACACCGGGGAGCTGTTTTTT. The chain joins TRBV7-2 to TRBJ2-2, with D possibly matching TRBD2 (7 bases). The CDR3 spans 15 residues. V dropped 5 bases and J dropped 3 bases, with 13 bases sitting between them. CDR1 is SGHTA and CDR2 is FQGNSA in the germline V gene.

This clonotype was found once. The rearrangement links TRBV7-6 to TRBJ2-3; maybe TRBD1 (7 bases). The germline CDR1 and CDR2 sequences are SGHVS and FNYEAQ. V lost 4 bases and J lost 13, with 27 bases in between. This CDR3 is built from 16 residues. This CDR3 is CASSSNRGRRADTKYF. As DNA, the CDR3 is TGTGCCAGCAGCTCCAACAGGGGTAGGAGGGCAGATACAAAGTATTTT.

This clonotype appeared a few times. The DNA for the CDR3 is TGTGCCAGCAGCTACAGGAGCCACGAGCAGTACGTC. Translating it yields CASSYRSHEQYV. The gene calls are TRBV2 and TRBJ2-7; possible D gene TRBD1, 5 bases. There are 12 residues in the CDR3. The V and J ends lost 6 bases and 5 bases respectively, with 11 bases between them. Germline CDR1 is SNHLY and CDR2 is FYNNEI.

The V call is TRBV3-1, the J call TRBJ2-3; D is undetermined. CDR1 and CDR2 (germline): LGHDT, YNNKEL (reference sequence). CDR3 length: 15 residues. V lost 2 bases and J lost 2, with 11 bases in between. Here the CDR3 reads CASSQREPYTDTQYF. CDR3 coding DNA: TGTGCCAGCAGCCAAAGGGAACCCTACACAGATACGCAGTATTTT.

As for this clonotype: A clone one base away is much larger, so this may be a read error. This rearrangement joins TRBV7-2 to TRBJ1-1, with TRBD1 matching 8 bases. Germline V gene sequence: CDR1 SGHTA, CDR2 FQGNSA. Trimming removed 5 bases from V and 1 base from J; junction bases left unmatched: 9. The CDR3 has 16 amino acids. The CDR3 nucleotides are TGTGCCAGCAGCAACCTGGACAGGGCCCAGAACACTGAAGCTTTCTTT. This encodes CASSNLDRAQNTEAFF.

In this sample, this clonotype turned up many times. The rearrangement joins TRBV12-3 or TRBV12-4 to TRBJ2-2; D not resolved. Trimming pared 6 bases from V and 0 bases from J, leaving 8 bases between. There are 14 residues in the CDR3. CDR3 sequence (DNA): TGTGCCAGCAGGCCGGGTCCGAACACCGGGGAGCTGTTTTTT. Translation gives CASRPGPNTGELFF.

This clonotype was counted only a few times. The V call is TRBV6-2 or TRBV6-3, the J call TRBJ2-3, with 13 bases that match TRBD2. Germline CDR1 is MNHEY and CDR2 is SVGEGT. Unmatched junction bases numbered 3, after V lost 8 bases and J lost 4 bases. The CDR3 is made up of 14 amino acids. The chain's CDR3 is CASGTSGEADTQYF. CDR3 nucleotides: TGTGCCAGCGGGACTAGCGGGGAAGCAGATACGCAGTATTTT.

The chain is built from TRBV6-6 and TRBJ1-2; 7 bases line up with TRBD1. V trimming: 0 bases; J trimming: 7 bases; junction bases outside the gene matches: 8. The germline gives CDR1 MNHNY, CDR2 SVGAGI (reference sequence). This CDR3 contains 15 residues. The DNA for the CDR3 is TGTGCCAGCAGTTACTCCAGAGGGGGCGGGATTGGCTACACCTTC. Amino acids: CASSYSRGGGIGYTF.

This clonotype was detected many times. The chain couples TRBV6-1 to TRBJ1-1; a possible D gene is TRBD1 (5 bases). The CDR3 runs to 13 residues. V shed 6 bases and J shed 1 base, with 9 bases lying between them. Germline V lookup: CDR1 MNHNS, CDR2 SASEGT. CDR3 sequence reads: CASSEGWNTEAFF. CDR3 sequence (DNA): TGTGCCAGCAGCGAGGGGTGGAACACTGAAGCTTTCTTT.

V is TRBV27 and J is TRBJ1-6; a weak D match, TRBD1 (5 bases). Trimming stripped 3 bases from V and 7 bases from J, with 13 bases between. This CDR3 is 15 amino acids long. Germline CDR1 reads MNHEY; CDR2 reads SMNVEV (reference sequence). The CDR3 DNA is TGTGCCAGCAGTTTGTATATGGGGCTGAATTCACCCCTCCACTTT. Amino acids: CASSLYMGLNSPLHF.

There are a few counts of this clonotype. V usage is TRBV5-6 and J usage is TRBJ1-6; D gene unclear. Germline V lookup: CDR1 SGHDT, CDR2 YYEEEE. Trimming cost V 3 bases and J 3 bases, with 10 bases left between them. The CDR3 is 15 amino acids. The CDR3 nucleotides are TGTGCCAGCAGCTCCCGGGCGTACTATAATTCACCCCTCCACTTT. Translated, it gives CASSSRAYYNSPLHF.

The rearrangement uses TRBV10-3 and TRBJ2-1; the D is unclear. There are 12 residues in the CDR3. V lost 8 bases and J 10 bases, leaving 15 bases between the germline ends. CDR1 ENHRY and CDR2 SYGVKD come from the germline V gene. In DNA form, the CDR3 reads TGTGCCATCCTAGACACGAATCAGGAGCAGTTCTTC. This gives the protein CAILDTNQEQFF.

CDR3 in DNA: TGTGCCAGTAGTATCCGGGGTCGGGAGACCCAGTACTTC. Amino acids: CASSIRGRETQYF. This rearrangement joins TRBV19 to TRBJ2-5; maybe TRBD2 (5 bases). Trimming removed 3 bases from V and 5 bases from J, with 10 bases in between. The CDR3 spans 13 residues. From germline, CDR1 is LNHDA and CDR2 SQIVND (reference sequence). Filled out from reference TRBV19 and TRBJ2-5, the complete variable domain reads DGGITQSPKYLFRKEGQNVTLSCEQNLNHDAMYWYRQDPGQGLRLIYYSQIVNDFQKGDIAEGYSVSREKKESFPLTVTSAQKNPTAFYLCASSIRGRETQYFGPGTRLLVL.